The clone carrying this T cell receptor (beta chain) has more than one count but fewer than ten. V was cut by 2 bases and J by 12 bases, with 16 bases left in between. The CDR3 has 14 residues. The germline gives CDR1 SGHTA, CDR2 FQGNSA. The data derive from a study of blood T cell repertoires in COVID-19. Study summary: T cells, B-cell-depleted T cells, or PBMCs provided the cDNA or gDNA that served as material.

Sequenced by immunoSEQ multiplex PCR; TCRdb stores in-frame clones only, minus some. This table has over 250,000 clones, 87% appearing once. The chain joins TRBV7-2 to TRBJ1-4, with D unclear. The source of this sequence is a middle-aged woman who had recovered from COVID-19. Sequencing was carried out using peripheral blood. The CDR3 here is CASSLFGGSRELFF. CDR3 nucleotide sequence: TGTGCCAGCAGCTTATTCGGAGGGAGTAGGGAACTGTTTTTT. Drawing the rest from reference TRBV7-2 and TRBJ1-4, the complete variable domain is GAGVSQSPSNKVTEKGKDVELRCDPISGHTALYWYRQSLGQGLEFLIYFQGNSAPDKSGLPSDRFSAERTGGSVSTLTIQRTQQEDSAVYLCASSLFGGSRELFFGSGTQLSVL.